Below, 7 T cell receptor beta chains from the same sample are listed, as sequenced in a study of Ad26.COV2.S vaccination and SARS-CoV-2 variants. The protocol was immunoSEQ multiplex PCR, while the TCRdb copy is restricted to in-frame clones and leaves out a portion. Of some 340,000 clones listed, 85% are singletons. Treatment indicated: 15 to 20 received Ad26.COV2.S at low or high dose, single or two shots; roughly five received placebo; per-sample allocation not given. Day 63 following the first vaccine or placebo injection was when the samples were taken. The starting material was peripheral blood, obtained in a trial of Ad26.COV2.S vaccine versus placebo. The receptors stem from a person between 18 and 59 years old who received the Ad26.COV2.S COVID-19 vaccine or a placebo.

The chain links TRBV9 to TRBJ1-1; D gene unclear. The CDR3 runs to 13 residues. Germline V lookup: CDR1 SGDLS, CDR2 YYNGEE. V lost 3 bases to trimming and J lost 1 base, with 7 bases between them. CDR3 nucleotides: TGTGCCAGCAGCGCTTTGAAGAACACTGAAGCTTTCTTT. Protein product: CASSALKNTEAFF.

Here the CDR3 DNA reads TGTGCCAGCAGGCGCCGTCCCGGGGCGTCCCAAGAGACCCAGTACTTC. Amino acids: CASRRRPGASQETQYF. J is TRBJ2-5 and V is TRBV7-9, with D possibly being TRBD1 or TRBD2 (5 bases each). Per germline, CDR1 SEHNR and CDR2 FQNEAQ (reference sequence). Trimming pared 6 bases from V and 1 base from J, leaving 18 bases between. This CDR3 region has 16 residues.

The J gene is TRBJ1-5, the V gene TRBV28; D is undetermined. From germline, CDR1 is MDHEN and CDR2 SYDVKM. CDR3 length: 17 residues. Trimming took 0 bases from V and 2 from J, leaving 14 bases between them. CDR3 bases: TGTGCCAGCAGTTTATGGGGCTTGGGTCGGGGCAATCAGCCCCAGCATTTT. Its translation is CASSLWGLGRGNQPQHF.

V is TRBV11-2 and J is TRBJ2-3; 7 bases match TRBD1. There are 15 residues in the CDR3. The V gene end was trimmed by 5 bases and the J gene end by 4 bases; junction bases not matched to a gene: 9. The germline V gene encodes CDR1 SGHAT and CDR2 FQNNGV. This CDR3 reads CASSIPRGQADTQYF. CDR3 nucleotide sequence: TGTGCCAGCAGCATACCGAGAGGACAGGCAGATACGCAGTATTTT.

The V gene is TRBV11-2, the J gene TRBJ1-2; possibly TRBD1 for D (5 bases). The CDR3 loop spans 15 amino acids. Trimming cost V 1 base and J 0 bases, with 9 bases left between them. Germline assignment: CDR1 SGHAT and CDR2 FQNNGV. The CDR3 DNA sequence: TGTGCCAGCAGCTTAGCTTGGGGCCCTAACTATGGCTACACCTTC. Its translation is CASSLAWGPNYGYTF.

The chain combines TRBV6-5 with TRBJ1-1; 7 bases align to TRBD1. With V trimmed by 4 bases and J by 4 bases, 6 bases remained unmatched. The CDR3 consists of 14 residues. Per the germline V gene, CDR1 is MNHEY and CDR2 is SVGAGI. CDR3 coding DNA: TGTGCCAGCAGTTCCACGACAGGGATCACTGAAGCTTTCTTT. It specifies CASSSTTGITEAFF.

This chain connects TRBV18 to TRBJ1-1; TRBD1 is a possible D gene (5 bases). The CDR3 loop spans 14 amino acids. V gave up 5 bases and J gave up 7 bases, with 17 bases separating them. Looked up from germline, CDR1 is KGHSH and CDR2 is LQKENI. CDR3 bases: TGTGCCAGCTCAAGTGAGGTGGGGACGAGTGAAGCTTTCTTT. The encoded protein is CASSSEVGTSEAFF.